This T cell receptor (beta chain) was recorded in a study of blood T cell repertoires in COVID-19. For the study at large: PBMCs, B-cell-depleted T cells, or T cells provided the cDNA or gDNA that made up the material.

V lost 1 base and J lost 4, with 4 bases in between. Germline CDR1 SGHDN, CDR2 FVKESK. The CDR3 runs to 12 residues. Profiling relied on immunoSEQ multiplex PCR, and the TCRdb table lists in-frame clones only, not all of them. The sample consists of about 130,000 clones, around 90% of them appearing once. This receptor was taken from a man aged 50-59 years with active COVID-19. Sequencing used peripheral blood. The chain couples TRBV14 to TRBJ2-5; D is undetermined. The CDR3: CASSQVGETQYF. The CDR3 nucleotides read TGTGCCAGCAGCCAAGTCGGAGAGACCCAGTACTTC.